These T cell receptor beta chains were read from a single sample in a study of T cells in narcolepsy. Profiling relied on immunoSEQ multiplex PCR, and the TCRdb table lists in-frame clones only, not all of them. In the table there are some 29,000 clones, around 87% of which are singletons. The material sequenced was memory (CD45RA-) CD4+ T cells from blood. The receptors come from a human donor in good health. Each CDR3 is given with its conserved first and last residue. D genes are given only for firm matches. Only part of the rows carry a size: once, few, many, or a class if the clone is expanded.

d_gene: TRBD1; v_gene: TRBV19; abundance: -; j_gene: TRBJ1-1; CDR3nt: TGTGCCAGTAGTATGAACAGGGGATCTATGAACACTGAAGCTTTCTTT; CDR3aa: CASSMNRGSMNTEAFF
d_gene: TRBD1; v_gene: TRBV6-1; abundance: -; j_gene: TRBJ2-7; CDR3nt: TGTGCCAGCAGCCGGGACAGGACCTACGAGCAGTACTTC; CDR3aa: CASSRDRTYEQYF
d_gene: TRBD2; v_gene: TRBV7-6; abundance: -; j_gene: TRBJ2-3; CDR3nt: TGTGCCAGCAGCTTAGCGCTAGGGACTAGCGGGACCGCGGTGTATTTT; CDR3aa: CASSLALGTSGTAVYF
d_gene: -; v_gene: TRBV5-1; abundance: -; j_gene: TRBJ2-3; CDR3nt: TGCGCCAGCAGCGAAAGCACAGATACGCAGTATTTT; CDR3aa: CASSESTDTQYF
d_gene: TRBD1; v_gene: TRBV14; abundance: -; j_gene: TRBJ1-1; CDR3nt: TGTGCCAGCAGTTCTTACAGGGGGTCTAACACTGAAGCTTTCTTT; CDR3aa: CASSSYRGSNTEAFF
d_gene: -; v_gene: TRBV28; abundance: -; j_gene: TRBJ1-2; CDR3nt: TGTGCCAGCAGTTTATATGACGGGACTGTGGGCTACACCTTC; CDR3aa: CASSLYDGTVGYTF
d_gene: -; v_gene: TRBV6-5; abundance: -; j_gene: TRBJ2-2; CDR3nt: TGTGCCACGCGTTTGGGGCCGACAGCATTCGGGGAGCTGTTTTTT; CDR3aa: CATRLGPTAFGELFF
d_gene: -; v_gene: TRBV27; abundance: -; j_gene: TRBJ2-1; CDR3nt: TGTGCCAGCAGTTCCAGGACGGCTGACAATGAGCAGTTCTTC; CDR3aa: CASSSRTADNEQFF
d_gene: TRBD1; v_gene: TRBV6-1; abundance: -; j_gene: TRBJ2-7; CDR3nt: TGTGCCAGCAGTGTCTCCGGGACAGGCGCCTACGAGCAGTACTTC; CDR3aa: CASSVSGTGAYEQYF
d_gene: -; v_gene: TRBV15; abundance: -; j_gene: TRBJ1-4; CDR3nt: TGTGCCACCAGCAGGCGACTAGGGACTCCGGCTGAAAAACTGTTTTTT; CDR3aa: CATSRRLGTPAEKLFF
d_gene: TRBD1; v_gene: TRBV30; abundance: -; j_gene: TRBJ2-2; CDR3nt: TGTGCCTGGAGTGAGAGGACAGGGTACACCGGGGAGCTGTTTTTT; CDR3aa: CAWSERTGYTGELFF
d_gene: TRBD2; v_gene: TRBV29-1; abundance: few; j_gene: TRBJ2-2; CDR3nt: TGCAGCGCCGAAGGGGGGCTAGCGGGGGACATGAACACCGGGGAGCTGTTTTTT; CDR3aa: CSAEGGLAGDMNTGELFF
d_gene: -; v_gene: TRBV4-1; abundance: -; j_gene: TRBJ1-2; CDR3nt: TGCGCCAGCAGCTTAGACGGTAACTATGGCTACACCTTC; CDR3aa: CASSLDGNYGYTF
d_gene: -; v_gene: TRBV4-3; abundance: -; j_gene: TRBJ1-4; CDR3nt: TGCGCCAGCAGCTCAAGCTGGGGGGCCCCTGCAACTAATGAAAAACTGTTTTTT; CDR3aa: CASSSSWGAPATNEKLFF
d_gene: -; v_gene: TRBV7-9; abundance: -; j_gene: TRBJ1-2; CDR3nt: TGTGCCAGCAGCTTAACAGCGGATGGCTACACCTTC; CDR3aa: CASSLTADGYTF
d_gene: -; v_gene: TRBV29-1; abundance: -; j_gene: TRBJ2-2; CDR3nt: TGCAGCGTCGCGACCACCGGGGGCTGGGCCGGGGAGCTGTTTTTT; CDR3aa: CSVATTGGWAGELFF
d_gene: -; v_gene: TRBV5-5; abundance: once; j_gene: TRBJ1-1; CDR3nt: TGTGCCAGCAGCTTATCCCATGGCCTAATAGGAATGAACACTGAAGCTTTCTTT; CDR3aa: CASSLSHGLIGMNTEAFF
d_gene: TRBD1; v_gene: TRBV18; abundance: -; j_gene: TRBJ1-4; CDR3nt: TGTGCCAGCTCGCCCCTATCCTCCGGGACAGGGGACGAAAAACTGTTTTTT; CDR3aa: CASSPLSSGTGDEKLFF
d_gene: -; v_gene: TRBV10-3; abundance: -; j_gene: TRBJ2-7; CDR3nt: TGTGCCATCAGTGACGTGACAGGCCCCAACGAGCAGTACTTC; CDR3aa: CAISDVTGPNEQYF
d_gene: -; v_gene: TRBV4-2; abundance: -; j_gene: TRBJ1-5; CDR3nt: TGTGCCAGCAGCCAAGGCGCCGATAGCAATCAGCCCCAGCATTTT; CDR3aa: CASSQGADSNQPQHF
d_gene: TRBD2; v_gene: TRBV13; abundance: -; j_gene: TRBJ2-1; CDR3nt: TGTGCCAGCAGCATGGGGACTAGCGGGAGGGCCGGGAATGAGCAGTTCTTC; CDR3aa: CASSMGTSGRAGNEQFF
d_gene: -; v_gene: TRBV5-6; abundance: -; j_gene: TRBJ1-5; CDR3nt: TGTGCCAGCAGCTTGGAGGCGGGGGCAGGCAATCAGCCCCAGCATTTT; CDR3aa: CASSLEAGAGNQPQHF
d_gene: TRBD1; v_gene: TRBV27; abundance: once; j_gene: TRBJ1-1; CDR3nt: TGTGCCAGCAGTTTCAGGGGGACTGAAGCTTTCTTT; CDR3aa: CASSFRGTEAFF
d_gene: -; v_gene: TRBV12-5; abundance: -; j_gene: TRBJ2-7; CDR3nt: TGTGCTAGTGGTTCCCACAGGGATCTCTACGAGCAGTACTTC; CDR3aa: CASGSHRDLYEQYF
d_gene: TRBD2; v_gene: TRBV19; abundance: -; j_gene: TRBJ2-5; CDR3nt: TGTGCCAGTAGTGGACTAGCGGGAAGGGAGACCCAGTACTTC; CDR3aa: CASSGLAGRETQYF
d_gene: -; v_gene: TRBV14; abundance: -; j_gene: TRBJ1-3; CDR3nt: TGTGCCAGCAGTCCAAAGCTTGGGACCGACTGGTATTTT; CDR3aa: CASSPKLGTDWYF
d_gene: -; v_gene: TRBV5-1; abundance: -; j_gene: TRBJ1-4; CDR3nt: TGCGCCAGCAGCCCGTGGGGAGTCGGTTCCAATGAAAAACTGTTTTTT; CDR3aa: CASSPWGVGSNEKLFF
d_gene: -; v_gene: TRBV28; abundance: -; j_gene: TRBJ2-1; CDR3nt: TGTGCCAGCAGGGGGGTAGCGGAGCAGTTCTTC; CDR3aa: CASRGVAEQFF
d_gene: -; v_gene: TRBV29-1; abundance: -; j_gene: TRBJ2-3; CDR3nt: TGCAGCGTGTACGACCCAGATACGCAGTATTTT; CDR3aa: CSVYDPDTQYF
d_gene: -; v_gene: TRBV5-6; abundance: -; j_gene: TRBJ2-7; CDR3nt: TGTGCCAGCAGCTTGTGGTACGAGCAGTACTTC; CDR3aa: CASSLWYEQYF
d_gene: TRBD1; v_gene: TRBV6-5; abundance: -; j_gene: TRBJ1-2; CDR3nt: TGTGCCAGCAGCCTGGGACAGGACTCTCGTGGCTACACCTTC; CDR3aa: CASSLGQDSRGYTF